This T cell receptor beta chain was sequenced for a study of vaccination and CD4 T cells after COVID-19. Study results and caveats: SARS-CoV-2-reactive clonotypes rose nonsignificantly, with the median going from approximately 21 to 40.

This clonotype appeared a few times. Its target is not known. Treatment: approximately nine-day PBMC culture with coronavirus spike peptide pools or control peptides (ViraFEST assay). With peptide pools, ViraFEST first expanded antigen-specific T cells and afterwards sequenced their TCRs. In this cohort, PCR tests turned positive between March and December 2020, predating US Alpha, Beta and Delta variants. This CDR3 has 13 amino acids. Germline-derived CDR1 and CDR2 are KGHDR and SFDVKD. With V trimmed by 6 bases and J by 4 bases, 5 bases remained unmatched. At the Johns Hopkins FTIC core, DNA taken from cultured CD4+ T cells was sequenced by way of the Oncomine TCR Beta short-read assay. From cultured CD4+ T cells, genomic DNA was extracted. TCRdb reprocessed the PCR reads via MiXCR and lists one record per CDR3 protein. The sample holds some 14,000 distinct CDR3 sequences, 60% to 70% seen once.

The sequence was collected from a human donor who had recovered from COVID-19. The chain uses TRBV24-1 and TRBJ2-7, with 7 bases that match TRBD1. The material sequenced was CD4+ T cells from blood, cultured in vitro. The CDR3 DNA reads TGTGCCACCAGTCGGACAGGTCGGTACGAGCAGTACTTC. Protein: CATSRTGRYEQYF.